This T cell receptor beta chain is drawn from a study of T cells in Graves' hyperthyroidism and ophthalmopathy. RNA transcripts provided the source from which TCR beta CDR3 regions were amplified. HTBI primers drove first-round RT-PCR of the TCR CDR3. MiXCR, run by TCRdb on the multiplex PCR reads, gives a single entry per CDR3 protein. Of 330,000 or so distinct CDR3 sequences listed, roughly a fifth are singletons. V shed 6 bases and J shed 0 bases, with 24 bases lying between them. Germline CDR1 reads SQVTM; CDR2 reads ANQGSEA. The CDR3 is 19 residues long. This clonotype has a handful of counts. Its antigen is not known. Whole-study findings and limits: Before onset, ophthalmopathy was predicted by the model a median roughly 6.8 months earlier. Blood also held most thyroid clonotypes expanded beyond 0.001.

The chain carries TRBV29-1 and TRBJ2-6, with TRBD1 as a possible D gene (6 bases). The receptor's source is a man aged 50 to 60 with Graves' ophthalmopathy. Source material: blood. CDR3 region: CSVAGTGPPLSSGANVLTF. The CDR3 bases are TGCAGCGTCGCAGGAACAGGGCCTCCTCTGAGCTCTGGGGCCAACGTCCTGACTTTC.